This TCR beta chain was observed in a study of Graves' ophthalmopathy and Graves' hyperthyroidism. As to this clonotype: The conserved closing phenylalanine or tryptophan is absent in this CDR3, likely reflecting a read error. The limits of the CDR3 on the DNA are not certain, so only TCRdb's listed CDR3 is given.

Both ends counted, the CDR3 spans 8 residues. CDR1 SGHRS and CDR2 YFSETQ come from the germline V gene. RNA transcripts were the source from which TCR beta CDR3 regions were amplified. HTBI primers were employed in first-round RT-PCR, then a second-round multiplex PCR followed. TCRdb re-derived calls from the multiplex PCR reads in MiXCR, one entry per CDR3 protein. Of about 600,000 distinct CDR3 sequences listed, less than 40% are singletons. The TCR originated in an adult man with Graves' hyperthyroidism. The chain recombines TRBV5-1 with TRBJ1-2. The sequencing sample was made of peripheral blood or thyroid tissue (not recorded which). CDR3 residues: CASSLALQ.